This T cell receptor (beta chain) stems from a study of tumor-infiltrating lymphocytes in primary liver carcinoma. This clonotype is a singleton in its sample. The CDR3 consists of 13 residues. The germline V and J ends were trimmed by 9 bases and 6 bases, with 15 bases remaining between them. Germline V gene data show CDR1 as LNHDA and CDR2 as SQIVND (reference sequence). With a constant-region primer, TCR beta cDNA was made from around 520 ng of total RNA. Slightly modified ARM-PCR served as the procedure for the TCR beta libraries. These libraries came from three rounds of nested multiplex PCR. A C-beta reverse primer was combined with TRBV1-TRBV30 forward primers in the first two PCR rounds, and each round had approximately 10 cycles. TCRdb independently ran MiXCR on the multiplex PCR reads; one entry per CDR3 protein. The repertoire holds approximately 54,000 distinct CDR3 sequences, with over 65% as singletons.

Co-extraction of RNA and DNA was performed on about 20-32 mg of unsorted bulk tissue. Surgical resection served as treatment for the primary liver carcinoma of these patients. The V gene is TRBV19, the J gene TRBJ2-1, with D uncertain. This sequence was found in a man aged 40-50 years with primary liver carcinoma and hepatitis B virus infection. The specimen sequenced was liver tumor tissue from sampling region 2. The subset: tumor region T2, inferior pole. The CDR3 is CASTVNSCNEQFF. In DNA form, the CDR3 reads TGTGCCAGCACCGTTAACAGTTGCAATGAGCAGTTCTTC.